This record covers a single T cell receptor beta chain. This clonotype was observed a handful of times. This receptor's antigen is unknown. No much larger clone is present one base from it, and per-base qualities are unavailable. For sequencing, an Illumina NovaSeq 6000 was employed. cDNA libraries for TCRalpha and TCRbeta were prepared by 5'RACE using constant-segment primers, with sample barcodes and unique molecular identifiers added. Trizol reagent was used to extract RNA from every sample. Libraries were amplified in two PCR steps, with a second sample barcode and Illumina TruSeq adapters added in the second step. Sequencing of libraries was performed on an Illumina NovaSeq with 2 x 150 bp paired-end reads. From the authors' description of their analysis: With migec v1.2.7, reads were demultiplexed and then collapsed into UMI-guided consensus sequences. Using mixcr v2.1.11, UMI consensuses were aligned to TRA and TRB V and J templates and then assembled into clonotypes. Clonotypes were classified as expanded or contracted when called significant by both edgeR and NoisET, with noise models trained on biological replicates. For edgeR calls, a false discovery rate-adjusted p below 0.01 and a log2 fold-change threshold of 1 were applied. As an exploratory analysis of dynamics, max-normalized trajectories of the 1000 most abundant clonotypes were examined with PCA combined with hierarchical clustering. The CD4 or CD8 phenotype of responding clones was assigned using the separately sequenced CD4+ and CD8+ repertoires. TCRdb passed the public sequencing reads through fastp at Q25 and MiXCR, retaining productive beta sequences. A single entry per CDR3 protein holds the most common genes and DNA from its merged rows. The V and J calls and clone size come from TCRdb's table, not from the authors' own analysis. This sample is represented by about 340,000 distinct CDR3 sequences; 13% to 15% of them were singletons. The ten largest make up 22% of the sample.

The data stem from a study of T-cell memory formation after mild COVID-19 (dated by TCRdb to the early 2020s). Study-wide context: TCR sequence clusters from the two donors were found to be largely donor specific. Longitudinal TCRalpha and TCRbeta repertoire sequencing tracked T-cell clones expanding and contracting after mild COVID-19 in two donors. Two young, previously healthy adult volunteers made up the cohort, one male and one female.

Ficoll-Paque density gradient centrifugation was used to isolate PBMCs. Overall study outcomes, separate from this receptor: Only two mild cases were covered in the study, and larger cohorts including severe cases with pre-infection samples were considered necessary. The second-wave clones that peaked on day 37 were not confirmed to be SARS-CoV-2 specific. Some responding clones were detected in pre-infection memory, which suggested that pre-existing cross-reactive memory T cells had joined the SARS-CoV-2 response. Contracting CD4+ clones appeared mostly in the CM and EM memory subsets, whereas CD8+ clones were enriched in EMRA. Balanced CD4/CD8 phenotypes were observed for clones contracting from day 15 to 85, whereas a bias towards CD4+ was observed for a second wave of clones expanding from day 15 to 37.

After removal of 6 bases from V and 3 bases from J, the junction retains 5 bases not matched to a gene. Spanning cysteine to phenylalanine, the CDR3 consists of 15 amino acids. CDR3 DNA only is kept here, 45 bases in frame from base 1. Via the germline V gene, CDR1 is MNHEY and CDR2 SVGEGT. Here the chain combines TRBV6-2 or TRBV6-3 and TRBJ2-2; TRBD1 lines up with 9 middle nucleotides. The TCR was taken from a man aged 18 to 29 who had mild COVID-19 (a few samples of this study predate the infection). The sample titles of this study are shuffled in the database, so cell type and time point are left out; the donor was told from shared clones. The sequenced material came from PBMCs or a T cell subset sorted from them (not recorded which). The CDR3 here reads CASSRQGVDTGELFF. The DNA sequence is given as TGTGCCAGCAGCAGACAGGGGGTGGACACCGGGGAGCTGTTTTTT.